This T cell receptor (beta chain) was sequenced during a study of OX40 agonist ivuxolimab in advanced cancers. Background for the entire study: Ivuxolimab, which targeted the costimulatory receptor OX40 (CD134), was an agonistic, fully human IgG2 monoclonal antibody. Intravenous ivuxolimab was administered to patients every 2 weeks at six dose levels: 0.01, 0.1, 0.3, 1.5, 3 and 10 mg/kg. The monotherapy dose-escalation portion (N ≈ 52 patients) of the phase I ivuxolimab trial is reported in the paper. In the dose-escalation cohort, around four fifths of patients were male, and the mean age was 60 years with a range of roughly 20 to 85. Of the approximately 53 patients in dose escalation, about 20 had hepatocellular carcinoma, some 15 had melanoma, 9 had renal cell carcinoma and 9 had head and neck cancer. Partial responses were achieved by three dose-escalation patients, of whom one had hepatocellular carcinoma and two had cutaneous melanoma. Peripheral TCRbeta sequencing was intended to test whether TCR sequence diversity was altered and clonal T-cell expansion was caused by ivuxolimab. Prior anti-PD-1, anti-PD-L1 or anti-CTLA-4 therapy was permitted, and 40% of dose-escalation patients had received checkpoint inhibitors. Broader findings and caveats from the paper: On average, CD8+ T cells showed more expanded clones than CD4+ T cells after ivuxolimab. At doses of 0.1 to 3.0 mg/kg, clonal expansion of both CD4+ and CD8+ blood T cells was observed from baseline to week 6. The antigen specificity of the peripheral T cells that underwent clonal expansion was not determined. In the 0.1-3.0 mg/kg groups, partial responders were among the patients with the lowest normalized peripheral clonal expansion, particularly in CD8+ T cells. Low levels of normalized T-cell clonal expansion were also seen in some nonresponding patients.

Points on this clone: The target of this receptor is not known. No qualities accompany the bases; no much larger clone lies one base away.

The CDR3 spans 16 residues, from the cysteine through the phenylalanine. Kept here is only the CDR3 DNA, which spans 48 bases and is read in frame from base 1. As encoded in the germline V gene, CDR1 is MGHDK while CDR2 is SYGVNS. V is cut back by 2 bases and J by 8 bases, with 9 bases in the junction unmatched. Genomic DNA was extracted from sorted cells for sequencing of the TCRbeta CDR3 region. The immunoSEQ Assay was used for sequencing of TCRbeta CDR3 regions. Imported from immuneACCESS, the table was reduced by TCRdb to in-frame sequences with V and J called. These copies leave out some clones; in studies compared against another copy, an unresolved V gene accounts for under half, and the cause of the remainder is not known. A total of about 140,000 clones appear in this sample, around nine tenths of them only once. Approximately 1% of the sample is held by the ten biggest clonotypes. Patients with autoimmune disease history or receiving systemic immunosuppression were excluded from the trial. In every dose cohort, peripheral blood was drawn for TCR sequencing at baseline, cycle 4 day 1, and cycle 7 day 1. The samples were taken from a phase I, first-in-human, multicenter, open-label dose-escalation trial of ivuxolimab. Adults with locally advanced or metastatic melanoma, renal cell, hepatocellular, or head and neck squamous cell carcinoma were enrolled in the trial. Before TCR sequencing, CD4+ T cells and CD8+ T cells from peripheral blood were sorted into separate populations.

This chain joins TRBV25-1 to TRBJ2-3, and 11 junctional nucleotides match TRBD2. The TCR was taken from an adult with an advanced solid tumor such as melanoma, head and neck, liver or kidney cancer. The starting material was CD4+ or CD8+ T cells sorted from blood, obtained in a trial of the OX40 agonist ivuxolimab. The DNA sequence follows: TGTGCCAGCAGTGAACTACTAGCGGGAGAAAGGGGTACGCAGTATTTT. Its protein product is CASSELLAGERGTQYF.